This TCR beta chain was sequenced for a study of blood T cell repertoires in COVID-19. Authors' analysis steps: Using reference gene primer amplification, nucleated cell counts were estimated. Sequenced by immunoSEQ multiplex PCR; TCRdb stores in-frame clones only, minus some. That table supplies the V and J calls and clone size; D and trimming were determined from the DNA. The repertoire holds under 250,000 clones, with roughly four fifths as singletons. This CDR3 is built from 16 residues. The V end lost 6 bases, the J end lost 3 bases, and 17 bases lay between the germline ends. Looked up from germline, CDR1 is MDHEN and CDR2 is SYDVKM.

This chain links TRBV28 with TRBJ1-4; D gene uncertain. The TCR comes from a woman between 65 and 79 years old with acute or convalescent COVID-19. Sequenced sample: peripheral blood. CDR3 amino acids: CASSPAGGLSNEKLFF. As DNA, the CDR3 is TGTGCCAGCAGCCCGGCGGGTGGCTTGTCTAATGAAAAACTGTTTTTT.